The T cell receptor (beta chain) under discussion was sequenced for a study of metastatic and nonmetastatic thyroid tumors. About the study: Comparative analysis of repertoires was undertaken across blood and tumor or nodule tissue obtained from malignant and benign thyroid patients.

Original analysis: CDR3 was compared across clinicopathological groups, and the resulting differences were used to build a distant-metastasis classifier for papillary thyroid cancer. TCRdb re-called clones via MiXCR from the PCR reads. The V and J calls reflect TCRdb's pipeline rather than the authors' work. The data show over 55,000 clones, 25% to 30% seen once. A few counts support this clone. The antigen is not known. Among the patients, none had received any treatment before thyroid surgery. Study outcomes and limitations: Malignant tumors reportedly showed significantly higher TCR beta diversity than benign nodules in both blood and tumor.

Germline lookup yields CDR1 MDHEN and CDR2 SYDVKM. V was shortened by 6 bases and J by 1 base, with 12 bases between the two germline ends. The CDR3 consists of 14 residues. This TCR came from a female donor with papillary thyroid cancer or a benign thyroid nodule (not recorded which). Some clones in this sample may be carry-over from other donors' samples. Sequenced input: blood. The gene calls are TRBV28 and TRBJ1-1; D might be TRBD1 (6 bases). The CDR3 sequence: CASRETGTNTEAFF. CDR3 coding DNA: TGTGCCAGCAGAGAGACAGGCACGAACACTGAAGCTTTCTTT.